Below are 26 T cell receptor beta chains sequenced from a single sample in a study of early T cells in non-severe SARS-CoV-2 infection. TCRdb ran MiXCR on the 5' RACE reads and lists one entry per CDR3 protein. This sample has 65,000 to 95,000 distinct CDR3 sequences, with 14% found just once. The specimen sequenced was whole blood. The receptors were sampled from an adult who was a healthcare worker with PCR-confirmed SARS-CoV-2 infection or an uninfected control (not recorded which).

The chain joins TRBV9 to TRBJ2-5, with D uncertain. The CDR3 consists of 12 residues. Trimming removed 4 bases from V and 3 bases from J, with 7 bases in between. Germline V CDR1 and CDR2: SGDLS, YYNGEE. The CDR3 DNA reads as TGTGCCAGCAGCCCCCGGGAAGAGACCCAGTACTTC. Translating it yields CASSPREETQYF.

This clonotype was observed many times. J is TRBJ1-2 and V is TRBV7-9; D gene unclear. V lost 1 base, J lost 0 bases, and 6 bases lay in between. This CDR3 is built from 14 residues. Germline V CDR1 and CDR2: SEHNR, FQNEAQ (reference sequence). The CDR3 DNA reads as TGTGCCAGCAGCTTAGTCATACCTAACTATGGCTACACCTTC. Translated, it gives CASSLVIPNYGYTF.

This chain links TRBV6-5 with TRBJ1-3; D call uncertain. The CDR3 extends over 14 amino acids. Deletions cut 5 bases from V and 8 bases from J, with 16 bases between. Germline V gene data show CDR1 as MNHEY and CDR2 as SVGAGI. In nucleotides, the CDR3 is TGTGCCAGCAGTGCCCCGGGAGCAGGAGACACCATATATTTT. Encoded protein: CASSAPGAGDTIYF.

The chain combines TRBV7-9 with TRBJ1-6; TRBD1 agrees at 9 bases. The CDR3 contains 16 residues. V was clipped by 5 bases and J by 7 bases; unmatched bases: 9. CDR1 and CDR2 from the germline V gene are SEHNR and FQNEAQ (reference sequence). The CDR3 protein is CASSAETGGGNSPLHF. CDR3 in DNA: TGTGCCAGCAGCGCCGAGACAGGGGGAGGGAATTCACCCCTCCACTTT. Looking up the rest from reference TRBV7-9 and TRBJ1-6 gives the full variable domain: DTGVSQNPRHKITKRGQNVTFRCDPISEHNRLYWYRQTLGQGPEFLTYFQNEAQLEKSRLLSDRFSAERPKGSFSTLEIQRTEQGDSAMYLCASSAETGGGNSPLHFGNGTRLTVT.

The V gene is TRBV20-1, the J gene TRBJ1-1, with a possible D match to TRBD1 (6 bases). Trimming cost V 6 bases and J 1 base, with 15 bases left between them. Germline values: CDR1 DFQATT, CDR2 SNEGSKA (reference sequence). The CDR3 has 14 amino acids. CDR3 sequence (DNA): TGCAGTGCACCAAATAAACAGGGGAACACTGAAGCTTTCTTT. As protein: CSAPNKQGNTEAFF.

The gene calls are TRBV18 and TRBJ2-3; D not resolved. The CDR3 totals 13 residues. V was pared by 4 bases and J by 4 bases, with 9 bases between. CDR1 and CDR2 (germline): KGHSH, LQKENI. The CDR3 bases are TGTGCCAGCTCACTTACCACGTCAGATACGCAGTATTTT. Translating gives CASSLTTSDTQYF.

Worth noting for this clonotype: This sequence may be a read error, since a much larger clone differs from it by one base. This chain joins TRBV4-3 and TRBJ2-7; 12 bases map to TRBD1. Germline CDR1 LGHNA, CDR2 YSLEER. This CDR3 comprises 14 residues. Here the CDR3 reads CAGSQGTGGNEQYF. CDR3 bases: TGCGCCGGCAGCCAAGGGACAGGGGGCAACGAGCAGTACTTC.

This clonotype occurred many times. This chain connects TRBV11-2 to TRBJ2-1; no clear D. The CDR3 is 14 residues long. V lost 5 bases, J lost 10 bases, and 18 bases lay in between. Germline CDR1 is SGHAT and CDR2 is FQNNGV. The DNA of the CDR3 is TGTGCCAGCAGCATCGTTGTTACGATCGGGGAGCAGTTCTTC. Translated, it gives CASSIVVTIGEQFF.

A few counts support this clonotype. The chain has TRBV20-1 and TRBJ1-1; D is unclear. This CDR3 has 12 amino acids. Per germline, CDR1 DFQATT and CDR2 SNEGSKA (reference sequence). V lost 6 bases, J lost 0 bases, and 8 bases lay in between. CDR3 in amino acids: CSAEAVNTEAFF. In DNA, the CDR3 is TGCAGTGCCGAGGCGGTGAACACTGAAGCTTTCTTT.

This clonotype was picked up many times. This sequence joins TRBV11-2 and TRBJ2-3; 9 nucleotides match TRBD2. V shed 5 bases and J 5 bases; nucleotides not matched to a gene: 11. CDR3 length equals 16 residues. Per germline, CDR1 SGHAT and CDR2 FQNNGV. The CDR3 DNA follows: TGTGCCAGCAGCACACGGGGTCAGCGGGGGGTAGATACGCAGTATTTT. Its protein is CASSTRGQRGVDTQYF.

This clonotype came up a few times. The V and J genes are TRBV11-2 and TRBJ2-7; 8 nucleotides align to TRBD2. This CDR3 is built from 12 residues. Germline-derived CDR1 and CDR2 are SGHAT and FQNNGV. With V trimmed by 8 bases and J by 6 bases, 6 bases remained unmatched. The CDR3 loop reads CASLGGGLEQYF. The CDR3 DNA is TGTGCCAGCCTCGGGGGGGGCCTCGAGCAGTACTTC.

This clonotype was seen a handful of times. The CDR3 bases are TGTGCCAGCAGCCCGGGACACCAAGAGACCCAGTACTTC. Translated, it gives CASSPGHQETQYF. The chain employs TRBV5-4 and TRBJ2-5; D possibly uses TRBD1 or TRBD2 (5 bases each). Trimming left V 4 bases short and J 0 bases short, with 7 bases between. Per the germline V gene, CDR1 is SGHNT and CDR2 is YYREEE (reference sequence). CDR3 length: 13 residues. Together with reference TRBV5-4 and TRBJ2-5, the CDR3 gives the full variable domain: ETGVTQSPTHLIKTRGQQVTLRCSSQSGHNTVSWYQQALGQGPQFIFQYYREEENGRGNFPPRFSGLQFPNYSSELNVNALELDDSALYLCASSPGHQETQYFGPGTRLLVL.

The chain is built from TRBV12-3 or TRBV12-4 and TRBJ2-6; D is unresolved. V lost 6 bases and J 1 base, leaving 13 bases between the germline ends. This CDR3 spans 16 amino acids. CDR3 bases: TGTGCCAGCAGCCGACGGACCTTGTCTGGGGCCAACGTCCTGACTTTC. Amino acid sequence: CASSRRTLSGANVLTF.

There are many counts of this clonotype. The chain couples TRBV20-1 to TRBJ2-1; TRBD2 agrees at 11 bases. Trimming took 0 bases from V and 4 from J; bases not matched to a gene: 5. The CDR3 runs 16 residues. Germline CDR1 DFQATT, CDR2 SNEGSKA (reference sequence). CDR3 loop: CSARDLGLADYNEQFF. The CDR3 DNA is TGCAGTGCTAGAGATTTGGGACTAGCGGATTACAATGAGCAGTTCTTC.

The chain links TRBV19 to TRBJ2-2; no firm D call. Germline V gene data show CDR1 as LNHDA and CDR2 as SQIVND (reference sequence). V shed 3 bases and J shed 1 base, with 6 bases lying between them. This CDR3 is 14 amino acids long. The CDR3 here is CASSITVNTGELFF. Written as DNA, the CDR3 is TGTGCCAGTAGTATTACAGTGAACACCGGGGAGCTGTTTTTT.

The rearrangement joins TRBV6-1 to TRBJ2-3, with D possibly matching TRBD2 (6 bases). Germline CDR1 is MNHNS and CDR2 is SASEGT. CDR3 length equals 15 residues. Trimming shortened V by 1 base and J by 2 bases, and 10 bases separated the two germline ends. The DNA of the CDR3 is TGTGCCAGCAGTGAAGGGGGAGGAATCACAGATACGCAGTATTTT. This gives the protein CASSEGGGITDTQYF.

This rearrangement joins TRBV7-2 to TRBJ1-1; possibly TRBD1 for D (5 bases). The CDR3 sequence is 13 residues long. Germline values: CDR1 SGHTA, CDR2 FQGNSA. V was trimmed by 4 bases and J by 4 bases, leaving 10 bases between them. CDR3 residues: CASSYGAGTEAFF. The CDR3 DNA follows: TGTGCCAGCAGCTACGGGGCGGGCACTGAAGCTTTCTTT. Combining the CDR3 with reference TRBV7-2 and TRBJ1-1 gives the whole variable domain GAGVSQSPSNKVTEKGKDVELRCDPISGHTALYWYRQSLGQGLEFLIYFQGNSAPDKSGLPSDRFSAERTGGSVSTLTIQRTQQEDSAVYLCASSYGAGTEAFFGQGTRLTVV.

V usage is TRBV5-1 and J usage is TRBJ1-4; D is ambiguous. The CDR3 spans 14 residues. V was clipped by 0 bases and J by 7 bases, with 10 bases between them. Germline V gene sequence: CDR1 SGHRS, CDR2 YFSETQ. Written as DNA, the CDR3 is TGCGCCAGCAGCTTGGATGTGGCGAGTGAAAAACTGTTTTTT. The encoded protein is CASSLDVASEKLFF. The entire variable domain, with the rest obtained from reference TRBV5-1 and TRBJ1-4, is as follows: KAGVTQTPRYLIKTRGQQVTLSCSPISGHRSVSWYQQTPGQGLQFLFEYFSETQRNKGNFPGRFSGRQFSNSRSEMNVSTLELGDSALYLCASSLDVASEKLFFGSGTQLSVL.

This clonotype was detected many times. The rearrangement uses TRBV20-1 and TRBJ2-3; 10 bases line up with TRBD2. V trimming: 5 bases; J trimming: 3 bases; junction bases outside the gene matches: 8. Germline values: CDR1 DFQATT, CDR2 SNEGSKA (reference sequence). This CDR3 has 15 residues. CDR3 sequence: CSAAASGGATDTQYF. CDR3 in DNA: TGCAGTGCTGCGGCGAGCGGGGGGGCGACAGATACGCAGTATTTT.

This rearrangement joins TRBV7-6 to TRBJ2-1; D remains unclear. Germline CDR1 SGHVS, CDR2 FNYEAQ. The CDR3 is made up of 11 amino acids. V was pared by 5 bases and J by 5 bases, with 4 bases between. As DNA, the CDR3 is TGTGCCAGCAGCCATAACAATGAGCAGTTCTTC. This gives the protein CASSHNNEQFF.

This chain links TRBV6-5 with TRBJ2-2; the match to TRBD1 covers 10 bases. Germline trimming cut 2 bases from V and 5 bases from J; bases unmatched to any gene: 2. Germline-derived CDR1 and CDR2 are MNHEY and SVGAGI. This CDR3 is 15 amino acids long. The CDR3 DNA reads TGTGCCAGCAGTTACAGGGACAGGGGAACCGGGGAGCTGTTTTTT. Its translation is CASSYRDRGTGELFF.

The table lists this clonotype with a few counts. V usage is TRBV18 and J usage is TRBJ1-1, with 7 bases aligning to TRBD1. The germline CDR1 and CDR2 sequences are KGHSH and LQKENI. V trimming: 7 bases; J trimming: 0 bases; junction bases outside the gene matches: 2. The CDR3 extends over 13 amino acids. The CDR3 region has the DNA TGTGCCAGCTTGAGGGGGCTGAACACTGAAGCTTTCTTT. This sequence encodes CASLRGLNTEAFF.

The sample holds many counts of this clonotype. The rearrangement links TRBV9 to TRBJ1-5, with 11 positions matching TRBD1. Germline V lookup: CDR1 SGDLS, CDR2 YYNGEE. The CDR3 length is 15 residues. The V segment lost 1 base and the J segment 8 bases; nucleotides outside the gene matches: 5. In DNA form, the CDR3 reads TGTGCCAGCAGCGTACGTCGGACAGGGGGCAAGCCCCAGCATTTT. Protein product: CASSVRRTGGKPQHF.

This clonotype was seen at least ten times. This chain connects TRBV20-1 to TRBJ1-1; 8 nucleotides agree with TRBD1. CDR1 is DFQATT, CDR2 SNEGSKA, per germline (reference sequence). The CDR3 extends over 12 amino acids. V dropped 6 bases and J dropped 3; count of bases not matched to a gene: 3. The CDR3: CSATDRDTEAFF. The CDR3 coding sequence is TGCAGTGCCACGGACAGGGACACTGAAGCTTTCTTT.

This clonotype was seen repeatedly, ten times or more. V is TRBV12-3 or TRBV12-4 and J is TRBJ1-4; no reliable D call. The CDR3 spans 12 residues. Deletions cut 5 bases from V and 6 bases from J, with 7 bases between. CDR3 amino acids: CASSRTDEKLFF. The CDR3 coding sequence is TGTGCCAGCAGTCGAACAGATGAAAAACTGTTTTTT.

This clonotype has more than one count but fewer than ten. The rearrangement joins TRBV13 to TRBJ2-1, with 12 bases fitting TRBD2. The CDR3 consists of 14 residues. V shed 5 bases and J 7 bases; nucleotides not matched to a gene: 3. The germline CDR1 and CDR2 sequences are PRHDT and FYEKMQ (reference sequence). CDR3: CASSVGLAGNEQFF. The CDR3 bases are TGTGCCAGCAGCGTGGGACTAGCGGGTAATGAGCAGTTCTTC.